This entry is about one TCR beta chain. Its recognized antigen is unknown. Base qualities are not recorded, but no much larger clone differs from it by a single base. From cysteine to phenylalanine, the CDR3 is 14 amino acids long. This entry keeps only the CDR3 DNA: 42 bases, framed from base 1. The germline V gene (reference sequence) gives CDR1 as MNHEY and CDR2 as SMNVEV. The junction carries 15 bases between V and J, which are trimmed by 6 bases and 6 bases respectively. Libraries were built with the immunoSEQ multiplex PCR assay. Some 1.1 x 10^5 TCR templates per sample were assayed by the deep sequencing platform. Genomic DNA extracted from sorted T cells was the material used for TCRbeta CDR3 sequencing. From the authors' description of their analysis: Clonal analysis of TCRbeta CDR3 data was done in the R programming language. Unstimulated samples were compared with post-reaction CFSE-low samples to define alloreactive CD4+ and CD8+ clones. Alloreactive CD4+ clones were assigned to regulatory or non-regulatory origin by matching sequences to sorted unstimulated Treg and non-Treg repertoires. The table was pulled from immuneACCESS by TCRdb, which kept in-frame rearrangements only. Such tables lose some clones; where checked, under half of the loss comes from unresolved V genes, and the rest has no known cause. The V and J calls and clone size were taken over from that table, and D and trimming were inferred from the DNA. This sample lists about 100,000 clones; 75% to 95% were detected once. The top ten clones comprise 0.14% to 0.15% of the sample.

The sample belongs to a study of siplizumab effects on memory and regulatory T cells (dated by TCRdb to the late 2010s). In terms of the full investigation: The effect of the anti-CD2 antibody siplizumab on alloreactive T-cell subsets was examined in allogeneic mixed lymphocyte reactions constructed from human PBMCs.

General study outcomes and caveats: About 75-96% of proliferating CD4+ or CD8+ clones could not be given a naive or memory phenotype. Among mappable alloreactive CD4+ clones, an average Treg-derived fraction of about 70% was observed with siplizumab, compared with more than 25% in control reactions. Unstimulated naive T cells appeared more diverse than memory T cells, and naive cells seemed to contribute substantially to the alloresponse. Because sequences at frequencies below about 10^-5 were poorly captured, only a minor fraction of alloreactive clones could be mapped back to unstimulated subsets. No functional confirmation was obtained for the suppressive function of proliferating Tregs from siplizumab cultures. Siplizumab significantly lowered the cumulative frequency of alloreactive sequences that could be traced to unstimulated CD4+ memory T cells.

TCRbeta CDR3 sequencing was performed on sorted unstimulated T cells and on proliferating T cells recovered from mixed lymphocyte reactions. Fresh whole blood from nine to ten HLA-typed healthy donors was used as the source from which PBMCs were isolated. The chain links TRBV27 with TRBJ2-1; the D gene is possibly TRBD1 or TRBD2, each agreeing over 5 bases. Sample: CD4+ T cells sorted from blood. This receptor was obtained from a human donor in good health. In nucleotide form, the sequence is TGTGCCAGCAGGAGGGGAAATCCCCCCAATGAGCAGTTCTTC. Its protein reads: CASRRGNPPNEQFF.